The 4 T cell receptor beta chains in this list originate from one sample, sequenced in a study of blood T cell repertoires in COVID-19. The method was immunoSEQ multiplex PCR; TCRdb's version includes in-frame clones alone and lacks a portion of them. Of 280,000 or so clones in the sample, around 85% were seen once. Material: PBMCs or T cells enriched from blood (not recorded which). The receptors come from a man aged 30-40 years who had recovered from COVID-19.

The CDR3 DNA is TGTGCCAGCAGCAAATACAGGGCGGCTGGAAACACCATATATTTT. It translates to CASSKYRAAGNTIYF. The rearrangement joins TRBV3-1 (or the pseudogene TRBV3-2) to TRBJ1-3; tentative D call: TRBD1 (6 bases). This CDR3 spans 15 amino acids. V gave up 5 bases and J gave up 2 bases, with 13 bases separating them. CDR1 is LGHDT, CDR2 YNNKEL, per germline (reference sequence).

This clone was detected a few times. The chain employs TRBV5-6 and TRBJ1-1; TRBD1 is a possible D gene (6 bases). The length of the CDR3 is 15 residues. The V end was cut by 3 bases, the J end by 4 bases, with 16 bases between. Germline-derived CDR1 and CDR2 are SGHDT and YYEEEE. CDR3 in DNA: TGTGCCAGCAGCTGGAGCCAGGGGTCCGGCACTGAAGCTTTCTTT. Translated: CASSWSQGSGTEAFF.

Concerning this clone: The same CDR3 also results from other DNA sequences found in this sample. Here the CDR3 reads CASSQGSSGNTIYF. The CDR3 nucleotides read TGCGCCAGCAGCCAGGGGAGCTCTGGAAACACCATATATTTT. The chain links TRBV4-1 to TRBJ1-3; D is undetermined. This CDR3 region has 14 residues. The V gene's germline CDR1 is MGHRA and CDR2 YSYEKL. Trimming removed 3 bases at V and 0 bases at J, with 6 bases between.

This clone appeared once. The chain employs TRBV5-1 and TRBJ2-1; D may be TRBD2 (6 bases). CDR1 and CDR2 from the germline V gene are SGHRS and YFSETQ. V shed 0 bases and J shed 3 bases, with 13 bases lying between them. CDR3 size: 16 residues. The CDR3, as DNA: TGCGCCAGCAGCTTGGATGTCGGGGGTCACTACAATGAGCAGTTCTTC. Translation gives CASSLDVGGHYNEQFF.